The TCR beta chain under discussion was sequenced for a study of shared clonotypes between healthy human individuals. This clone appeared a few times. TCRdb keeps only in-frame clones here, not all; method: immunoSEQ multiplex PCR. Of about 480,000 clones listed, less than 85% were seen once; the top ten hold 10% to 15%. CDR1 SGHNT and CDR2 YYREEE come from the germline V gene (reference sequence). J gave up 5 bases and V 0 bases, and 4 bases lay outside the gene matches. This CDR3 region has 15 residues. This chain links TRBV5-4 with TRBJ2-7, with TRBD2 identical over 11 bases. The origin of this receptor is a woman aged 40 to 50 in good health. Some clones in this sample may be carry-over from other donors' samples. Sequencing input: PBMCs. CDR3 sequence (DNA): TGTGCCAGCAGCTTGGAAGGGACTAGCGGTAACGAGCAGTACTTC. It yields the protein CASSLEGTSGNEQYF. Drawing the rest from reference TRBV5-4 and TRBJ2-7, the complete variable domain is ETGVTQSPTHLIKTRGQQVTLRCSSQSGHNTVSWYQQALGQGPQFIFQYYREEENGRGNFPPRFSGLQFPNYSSELNVNALELDDSALYLCASSLEGTSGNEQYFGPGTRLTVT.